Listed below are T cell receptor beta chains from one sample, sequenced in a study of identical twins. TCRdb reprocessed the 5' RACE reads with MiXCR, giving one entry per CDR3 protein. This sample has around 340,000 distinct CDR3 sequences; about 12% occur once, and the top ten carry approximately 7.9%. This sample also belongs to another study, concerning yellow fever vaccine responses in identical twins.

The material sequenced was CD8+ T cells sorted from blood. The receptor source for this set is a woman aged 18-29 years in good health. The CDR3 runs from the conserved cysteine through the conserved F or W. D genes are given only for firm matches. Not every row has a clone size; where given, it reads once, few, many or a size class.

CDR3aa: CASSLEQGWNPDTQYF
CDR3nt: TGCGCCAGCAGCTTAGAGCAGGGATGGAATCCAGATACGCAGTATTTT
d_gene: NA
v_gene: TRBV5-1
j_gene: TRBJ2-3
abundance: few

CDR3aa: CASSDARGWEKLFF
CDR3nt: TGTGCCAGCAGTGATGCTAGGGGCTGGGAAAAACTGTTTTTT
d_gene: NA
v_gene: TRBV2
j_gene: TRBJ1-4
abundance: few

CDR3aa: CASSLARSGGPSYEQYF
CDR3nt: TGTGCCAGCAGCTTAGCGCGGTCGGGAGGGCCTTCCTACGAGCAGTACTTC
d_gene: TRBD2
v_gene: TRBV7-6
j_gene: TRBJ2-7
abundance: NA

CDR3aa: CASSRWTGYEQFF
CDR3nt: TGCGCCAGCAGCCGCTGGACAGGTTATGAGCAGTTCTTC
d_gene: TRBD1
v_gene: TRBV4-1
j_gene: TRBJ2-1
abundance: many

CDR3aa: CASSYPIGQGASGELFF
CDR3nt: TGTGCCAGCAGTTACCCGATCGGACAGGGGGCAAGCGGGGAGCTGTTTTTT
d_gene: TRBD1
v_gene: TRBV6-5
j_gene: TRBJ2-2
abundance: few

CDR3aa: CSARGLVEDHEQYF
CDR3nt: TGCAGTGCTAGAGGCCTTGTAGAGGACCACGAGCAGTACTTC
d_gene: NA
v_gene: TRBV20-1
j_gene: TRBJ2-7
abundance: few

CDR3aa: CASSRGTSGEQYF
CDR3nt: TGCGCCAGCAGCCGAGGGACTAGCGGAGAGCAGTACTTC
d_gene: TRBD2
v_gene: TRBV5-1
j_gene: TRBJ2-7
abundance: NA

CDR3aa: CASSFTVVAPQETQYF
CDR3nt: TGCGCCAGCAGCTTCACGGTGGTAGCCCCCCAAGAGACCCAGTACTTC
d_gene: NA
v_gene: TRBV5-1
j_gene: TRBJ2-5
abundance: NA

CDR3aa: CASRGSHQETQYF
CDR3nt: TGTGCCAGCAGGGGGAGCCACCAAGAGACCCAGTACTTC
d_gene: NA
v_gene: TRBV2
j_gene: TRBJ2-5
abundance: NA

CDR3aa: CASSLLVRTNNPEQFF
CDR3nt: TGTGCCAGCAGTTTATTGGTTCGTACCAACAACCCTGAGCAGTTCTTC
d_gene: NA
v_gene: TRBV28
j_gene: TRBJ2-1
abundance: NA

CDR3aa: CASSYGGLGTDTQYF
CDR3nt: TGTGCCAGCAGTTACGGTGGGCTAGGCACAGATACGCAGTATTTT
d_gene: NA
v_gene: TRBV6-5
j_gene: TRBJ2-3
abundance: few

CDR3aa: CASSLGTGGAQPQHF
CDR3nt: TGTGCCAGCAGCTTAGGGACAGGGGGAGCTCAGCCCCAGCATTTT
d_gene: TRBD1
v_gene: TRBV7-9
j_gene: TRBJ1-5
abundance: NA

CDR3aa: CASSSSRVMAGELFF
CDR3nt: TGTGCCAGCAGCTCCTCGCGGGTTATGGCCGGGGAGCTGTTTTTT
d_gene: NA
v_gene: TRBV7-8
j_gene: TRBJ2-2
abundance: NA

CDR3aa: CASSWQGDEQYF
CDR3nt: TGCGCCAGCAGCTGGCAGGGGGACGAGCAGTACTTC
d_gene: TRBD1
v_gene: TRBV5-1
j_gene: TRBJ2-7
abundance: few

CDR3aa: CASSPPAGPNTEAFF
CDR3nt: TGTGCCAGCAGCCCCCCGGCCGGACCGAACACTGAAGCTTTCTTT
d_gene: NA
v_gene: TRBV12-3/TRBV12-4
j_gene: TRBJ1-1
abundance: few

CDR3aa: CASSLSSYYEQYF
CDR3nt: TGTGCCAGCAGTTTATCCAGCTACTACGAGCAGTACTTC
d_gene: NA
v_gene: TRBV12-3/TRBV12-4
j_gene: TRBJ2-7
abundance: many

CDR3aa: CASSSGQRNQPQHF
CDR3nt: TGTGCCAGCAGTTCGGGACAACGCAATCAGCCCCAGCATTTT
d_gene: NA
v_gene: TRBV12-3/TRBV12-4
j_gene: TRBJ1-5
abundance: many

CDR3aa: CSAPTGGNEQFF
CDR3nt: TGCAGCGCTCCGACAGGGGGAAATGAGCAGTTCTTC
d_gene: TRBD1
v_gene: TRBV29-1
j_gene: TRBJ2-1
abundance: NA

CDR3aa: CASRLWGGPSYEQYF
CDR3nt: TGTGCCAGCAGGCTCTGGGGGGGCCCCTCCTACGAGCAGTACTTC
d_gene: NA
v_gene: TRBV5-6
j_gene: TRBJ2-7
abundance: NA

CDR3aa: CASSSLTPLDTEAFF
CDR3nt: TGTGCCAGCAGTTCCCTGACCCCTCTGGACACTGAAGCTTTCTTT
d_gene: NA
v_gene: TRBV12-3/TRBV12-4
j_gene: TRBJ1-1
abundance: NA

CDR3aa: CATSSPIAGARTDTQYF
CDR3nt: TGTGCCACCAGCAGCCCCATAGCGGGGGCCCGCACAGATACGCAGTATTTT
d_gene: TRBD2
v_gene: TRBV15
j_gene: TRBJ2-3
abundance: NA

CDR3aa: CASSQGWLAHEQFF
CDR3nt: TGTGCCAGCAGCCAAGGGTGGCTAGCACATGAGCAGTTCTTC
d_gene: NA
v_gene: TRBV4-2
j_gene: TRBJ2-1
abundance: few

CDR3aa: CASSDSLRYEQYF
CDR3nt: TGTGCCAGCAGTGATTCCCTCCGCTACGAGCAGTACTTC
d_gene: NA
v_gene: TRBV2
j_gene: TRBJ2-7
abundance: NA

CDR3aa: CAISGRGADTDTQYF
CDR3nt: TGTGCCATCAGTGGCAGGGGGGCGGACACAGATACGCAGTATTTT
d_gene: NA
v_gene: TRBV10-3
j_gene: TRBJ2-3
abundance: few

CDR3aa: CACSWGLAGGTARANEQFF
CDR3nt: TGTGCCTGCAGTTGGGGACTAGCGGGAGGGACCGCCCGAGCCAATGAGCAGTTCTTC
d_gene: TRBD2
v_gene: TRBV12-3/TRBV12-4
j_gene: TRBJ2-1
abundance: NA

CDR3aa: CASSWTPRNIQYF
CDR3nt: TGTGCCAGCAGCTGGACGCCGAGGAACATTCAGTACTTC
d_gene: NA
v_gene: TRBV11-2
j_gene: TRBJ2-4
abundance: NA

CDR3aa: CASSQGEAYNEQFF
CDR3nt: TGTGCCAGCAGCCAAGGTGAAGCATACAATGAGCAGTTCTTC
d_gene: NA
v_gene: TRBV3-1
j_gene: TRBJ2-1
abundance: many

CDR3aa: CASSLTRHTDTQYF
CDR3nt: TGTGCCAGCAGCCTGACTCGACACACAGATACGCAGTATTTT
d_gene: NA
v_gene: TRBV13
j_gene: TRBJ2-3
abundance: NA

CDR3aa: CASSQERVPSNQPQHF
CDR3nt: TGCGCCAGCAGCCAAGAAAGGGTTCCTAGCAATCAGCCCCAGCATTTT
d_gene: NA
v_gene: TRBV4-1
j_gene: TRBJ1-5
abundance: NA